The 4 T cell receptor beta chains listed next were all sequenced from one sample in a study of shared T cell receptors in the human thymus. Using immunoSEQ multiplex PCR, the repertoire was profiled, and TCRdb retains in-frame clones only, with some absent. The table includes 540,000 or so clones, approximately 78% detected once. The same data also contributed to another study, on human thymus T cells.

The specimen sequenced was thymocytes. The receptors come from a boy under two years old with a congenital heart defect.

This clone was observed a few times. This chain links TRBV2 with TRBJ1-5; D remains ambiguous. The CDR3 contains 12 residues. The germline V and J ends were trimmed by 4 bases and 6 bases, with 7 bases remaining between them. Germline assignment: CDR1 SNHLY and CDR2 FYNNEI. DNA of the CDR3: TGTGCCAGCAGTGGGGCAGGTCAGCCCCAGCATTTT. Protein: CASSGAGQPQHF.

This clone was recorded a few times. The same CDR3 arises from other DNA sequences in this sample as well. The CDR3 nucleotides are TGTGCCAGCAGTTTAGGAGGGAACACTGAAGCTTTCTTT. Protein sequence: CASSLGGNTEAFF. The genes are TRBV27 and TRBJ1-1; D remains ambiguous. Per the germline V gene, CDR1 is MNHEY and CDR2 is SMNVEV (reference sequence). The CDR3 contains 13 residues. V was shortened by 2 bases and J by 1 base, with 5 bases between the two germline ends.

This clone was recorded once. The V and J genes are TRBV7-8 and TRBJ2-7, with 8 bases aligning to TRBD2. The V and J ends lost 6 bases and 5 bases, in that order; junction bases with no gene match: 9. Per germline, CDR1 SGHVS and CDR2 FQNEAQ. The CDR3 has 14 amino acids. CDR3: CASRPWGGRNEQYF. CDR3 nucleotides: TGTGCCAGCAGGCCGTGGGGCGGGAGGAACGAGCAGTACTTC.

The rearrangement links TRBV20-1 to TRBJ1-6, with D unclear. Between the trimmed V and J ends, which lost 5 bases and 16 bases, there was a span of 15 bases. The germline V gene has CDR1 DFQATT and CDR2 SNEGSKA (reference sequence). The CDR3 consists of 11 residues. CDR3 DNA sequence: TGCAGTGCTTTTGACGGCAGGACTCTCCACTTT. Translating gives CSAFDGRTLHF.